This T cell receptor (beta chain) was retrieved from a study of PD-1 blockade in classical Hodgkin lymphoma. Findings of the study overall: CD4+ but not CD8+ TCR diversity rose significantly by C4D1.

No patient escaped relapse after autologous stem cell transplantation, and brentuximab vedotin exposure varied. The CDR3 contains 14 residues. Germline V gene data show CDR1 as MNHNS and CDR2 as SASEGT. The V end was cut by 1 base, the J end by 4 bases, with 9 bases between. Some clones are missing from TCRdb's copy, which holds only in-frame ones; the method was immunoSEQ multiplex PCR. Here the sample spans 3,500 to 4,500 clones, about 71% being singletons. This clone appeared once. The antigen is undetermined. This clonotype was sampled from a human donor with classical Hodgkin lymphoma. The chain employs TRBV6-1 and TRBJ2-3; D is ambiguous. Sample: peripheral blood mononuclear cells (PBMCs), taken at baseline. CDR3 DNA sequence: TGTGCCAGCAGTGAAGTATCGGGCCCAGATACGCAGTATTTT. Translated: CASSEVSGPDTQYF.